One and the same sample provided the 16 T cell receptor beta chains below, sequenced in a study of Tregs in tolerant kidney transplant recipients. TCRdb's copy holds only in-frame clones and misses some; the assay was immunoSEQ multiplex PCR. This table holds around 33,000 clones. Source: CD8+ T cells from blood, taken before the transplant. The receptor set was obtained from a human donor who received a combined kidney and bone marrow transplant.

On this clone: The read falls 3 residues short of the CDR3 end, and the missing part is taken from the germline J gene. This chain connects TRBV18 to TRBJ2-1, with 9 bases matching TRBD1. Trimming at V came to 3 bases and at J to 4 bases, leaving 7 bases not matched to a gene. Germline CDR1 reads KGHSH; CDR2 reads LQKENI. This CDR3 region has 16 residues. The sequenced part of the CDR3 DNA is TGTGCCAGCTCACCGGTCGGGACAGGGCTTTACAATGAG. Its protein is CASSPVGTGLYNE. The full CDR3 protein reads CASSPVGTGLYNEQFF.

Note on this clone: Read sequence stops 3 residues before the CDR3 end, and the germline J gene provides the missing end. The chain employs TRBV2 and TRBJ2-7; D might be TRBD2 (5 bases). V lost 0 bases and J 0 bases, leaving 9 bases between the germline ends. The CDR3 sequence is 15 residues long. CDR1 is SNHLY and CDR2 is FYNNEI in the germline V gene. The CDR3 loop is CASSEALDFSYEQYF. The DNA read from the CDR3 is TGTGCCAGCAGTGAAGCCTTGGACTTCTCCTACGAG.

On this clone: The read gets to within 3 residues of the CDR3 end, and the germline J gene fills in the rest. The J gene is TRBJ1-4, the V gene TRBV20-1; D ambiguous. This CDR3 contains 15 residues. Germline V gene sequence: CDR1 DFQATT, CDR2 SNEGSKA (reference sequence). Trimming shortened V by 4 bases and J by 3 bases, and 15 bases separated the two germline ends. The CDR3 loop is CSAIDGQVSNEKLFF. The covered CDR3 bases are TGCAGTGCTATCGACGGCCAGGTCTCTAATGAAAAA.

Comment on this clone: The missing CDR3 end, 3 residues past where the read stops, is filled in from the germline J gene. The chain combines TRBV6-1 with TRBJ2-7; maybe TRBD1 (5 bases). Germline CDR1 and CDR2: MNHNS and SASEGT. The CDR3 has 13 residues. The V and J ends lost 4 bases and 2 bases respectively, with 9 bases between them. CDR3 sequence reads: CASSGRQTYEQYF. The CDR3 bases that were read are TGTGCCAGCAGTGGAAGACAGACCTACGAG.

Remarks on this clone: The read terminates 3 residues before the CDR3 end, so the remaining end is supplied by the germline J gene. V gene TRBV6-2 or TRBV6-3 combines with J gene TRBJ2-1; 10 bases are shared with TRBD2. V shed 6 bases and J 4 bases; nucleotides not matched to a gene: 9. Germline V gives CDR1 MNHEY, CDR2 SVGEGT. The CDR3 runs 16 residues. Partial CDR3 DNA: TGTGCCAGCAGCCAAATACTAGCGGGGCCGTACAATGAG. Protein: CASSQILAGPYNE. The full CDR3 is CASSQILAGPYNEQFF.

Comments on this clone: Read sequence stops 3 residues before the CDR3 end, and the germline J gene provides the missing end. The chain uses TRBV29-1 and TRBJ2-1; 7 nucleotides match TRBD2. The CDR3 consists of 15 residues. V trimming: 4 bases; J trimming: 3 bases; junction bases outside the gene matches: 9. Germline V gene data show CDR1 as SQVTM and CDR2 as ANQGSEA. CDR3 protein: CSVGTLRESYNEQFF. Incomplete CDR3 DNA: TGCAGCGTTGGGACCTTGCGGGAGAGCTACAATGAG.

Concerning this clone: The read stops 3 residues short of the end of the CDR3; the missing end is completed from the germline J gene. The chain combines TRBV11-2 with TRBJ2-7, with D maybe TRBD2 (6 bases). Germline CDR1 is SGHAT and CDR2 is FQNNGV. V lost 1 base, J lost 0 bases, and 10 bases lay in between. This CDR3 spans 15 amino acids. The CDR3: CASSLVSGPSYEQYF. The sequenced part of the CDR3 DNA is TGTGCCAGCAGCTTAGTGAGCGGGCCCTCCTACGAG.

Worth noting for this clone: From the germline J gene comes the end of the CDR3, since the read stops 3 residues before it. This chain links TRBV5-6 with TRBJ1-5; 7 bases map to TRBD1. Trimming cost V 0 bases and J 9 bases; bases outside gene matches: 3. Germline CDR1 is SGHDT and CDR2 is YYEEEE. The length of the CDR3 is 13 residues. The covered CDR3 bases are TGTGCCAGCAGCTTGGGAGGGGGCGTGCCC. Protein sequence: CASSLGGGVP. From start to end, the CDR3 is CASSLGGGVPQHF. Based on the CDR3 plus reference TRBV5-6 and TRBJ1-5, the full variable domain is DAGVTQSPTHLIKTRGQQVTLRCSPKSGHDTVSWYQQALGQGPQFIFQYYEEEERQRGNFPDRFSGHQFPNYSSELNVNALLLGDSALYLCASSLGGGVPQHFGDGTRLSIL.

The CDR3 DNA, read in part, is TGCGCCAGCAGCTTGGCTAGCGGGGGGACCGGGGAG. Translated: CASSLASGGTGE. The whole CDR3 protein is CASSLASGGTGELFF. This chain joins TRBV5-1 and TRBJ2-2, with TRBD2 matching over 11 bases. The CDR3 end falls 3 residues outside the read, so it is completed with the germline J gene. J was trimmed by 5 bases and V by 0 bases; bases with no gene match: 0. CDR3 length: 15 amino acids. The germline V gene has CDR1 SGHRS and CDR2 YFSETQ.

As for this clone: The missing CDR3 end, 3 residues past where the read stops, is filled in from the germline J gene. This chain uses TRBV7-9 with TRBJ2-7, with TRBD1 matching 12 bases. CDR1 is SEHNR, CDR2 FQNEAQ, per germline (reference sequence). The junction had 6 bases not matched to a gene; V was cut back by 6 bases and J by 6 bases. The length of the CDR3 is 14 residues. CDR3 sequence reads: CASSSGTGGGEQYF. CDR3 bases read: TGTGCCAGCAGTTCCGGGACAGGGGGCGGCGAG.

To note about this clone: The read gets to within 3 residues of the CDR3 end, and the germline J gene fills in the rest. V gene TRBV18 combines with J gene TRBJ2-7; TRBD1 agrees at 10 bases. Trimming removed 8 bases from V and 5 bases from J; junction bases left unmatched: 6. The CDR3 totals 13 residues. From germline, CDR1 is KGHSH and CDR2 LQKENI. The part of the CDR3 DNA that was read is TGTGCCAGCGCCGGGACAGGGGATGACGAG. Translation: CASAGTGDDE. The entire CDR3 protein is CASAGTGDDEQYF.

Note on this clone: With the read ending 3 residues before the CDR3 end, the germline J gene is used to fill in that end. V gene TRBV11-3 combines with J gene TRBJ1-5, with D tentatively TRBD1 (5 bases). There are 14 residues in the CDR3. The V end was cut by 2 bases, the J end by 5 bases, with 10 bases between. The germline gives CDR1 SGHNT, CDR2 YENEEA. Incomplete CDR3 DNA: TGTGCCAGCAGCTTATTCAGGGAAGATCAGCCC. Its translation is CASSLFREDQP. In full, the CDR3 is CASSLFREDQPQHF.

Details on this clone: With the read ending 3 residues before the CDR3 end, the germline J gene is used to fill in that end. The rearrangement links TRBV19 to TRBJ1-1, with D tentatively TRBD1 (6 bases). The CDR3 extends over 14 amino acids. Germline V gives CDR1 LNHDA, CDR2 SQIVND (reference sequence). V lost 3 bases to trimming and J lost 7 bases, with 15 bases between them. Partial CDR3 DNA: TGTGCCAGTAGTATGGCCAGGGGTCTCCGTGAA. It encodes CASSMARGLRE. The whole CDR3 is CASSMARGLREAFF. Filled out from reference TRBV19 and TRBJ1-1, the complete variable domain reads DGGITQSPKYLFRKEGQNVTLSCEQNLNHDAMYWYRQDPGQGLRLIYYSQIVNDFQKGDIAEGYSVSREKKESFPLTVTSAQKNPTAFYLCASSMARGLREAFFGQGTRLTVV.

To note about this clone: The read ends 3 residues early relative to the CDR3; the germline J gene fills the gap. The V gene is TRBV19, the J gene TRBJ1-5; no definite D call. Trimming removed 0 bases at V and 6 bases at J, with 6 bases between. This CDR3 contains 13 residues. Per the germline V gene, CDR1 is LNHDA and CDR2 is SQIVND (reference sequence). The CDR3 loop reads CASSIEVGQPQHF. The DNA read from the CDR3 is TGTGCCAGTAGTATAGAAGTCGGTCAGCCC.

For this clone: The DNA ends 3 residues before the CDR3 does, and the rest of the CDR3 is filled in from the germline J gene. The rearrangement joins TRBV10-3 to TRBJ2-5; 8 positions match TRBD1. Per germline, CDR1 ENHRY and CDR2 SYGVKD. Trimming took 10 bases from V and 2 from J; bases not matched to a gene: 6. This CDR3 has 13 amino acids. CDR3 sequence: CATLGTGQETQYF. CDR3 DNA, as far as it was read: TGTGCCACCCTAGGGACAGGACAAGAGACC.

Regarding this clone: The read ends 3 residues early relative to the CDR3; the germline J gene fills the gap. This chain joins TRBV19 and TRBJ2-5; D gene unclear. Trimming removed 5 bases at V and 4 bases at J, with 14 bases between. The CDR3 totals 14 residues. Germline lookup yields CDR1 LNHDA and CDR2 SQIVND (reference sequence). The CDR3 loop reads CASSHLDLGETQYF. The sequenced part of the CDR3 DNA is TGTGCCAGTAGTCATCTAGATCTAGGAGAGACC. Using reference TRBV19 and TRBJ2-5 for the parts outside the CDR3, the full variable domain is DGGITQSPKYLFRKEGQNVTLSCEQNLNHDAMYWYRQDPGQGLRLIYYSQIVNDFQKGDIAEGYSVSREKKESFPLTVTSAQKNPTAFYLCASSHLDLGETQYFGPGTRLLVL.